This T cell receptor beta chain was captured in a study of T cell repertoires in aging, cancer and after chemotherapy. Study in general: Donors were grouped into six age bands spanning 30 or younger through 70 or older.

A mixed TRB-A/B primer pool amplified rearranged TRB by multiplex touch-down PCR. Each CDR3 protein is one row after TCRdb ran MiXCR on the multiplex PCR reads. The sample gives several thousand distinct CDR3 sequences, around 34% of which show up once; around 13% is in the top ten. Points from the study as a whole: Median generation probability rose over the chemotherapy interval in each cancer cohort, suggesting rebound thymic output. Age-matched healthy donors had significantly more diverse, less clonal blood TCR repertoires than untreated cancer patients.

TCR beta rearrangements were amplified from peripheral blood genomic DNA. As concerns this clonotype: Antigen specificity is unknown. One junction end does not reproduce the germline sequence, and a read error may be involved.

Per the germline V gene, CDR1 is SGHDT and CDR2 is YYEEEE. CDR3 size: 14 residues. V and J are TRBV5-6 and TRBJ2-2; the D call may be TRBD1 or TRBD2 (5 bases each). The receptor's source is a human donor in good health. The donor label of this sample is uncertain. Sequenced sample: blood. The CDR3 loop reads CASSLGGTTGELSF. CDR3 bases: TGTGCCAGCAGCTTGGGGGGGACCACCGGGGAGCTGTCTTTT.